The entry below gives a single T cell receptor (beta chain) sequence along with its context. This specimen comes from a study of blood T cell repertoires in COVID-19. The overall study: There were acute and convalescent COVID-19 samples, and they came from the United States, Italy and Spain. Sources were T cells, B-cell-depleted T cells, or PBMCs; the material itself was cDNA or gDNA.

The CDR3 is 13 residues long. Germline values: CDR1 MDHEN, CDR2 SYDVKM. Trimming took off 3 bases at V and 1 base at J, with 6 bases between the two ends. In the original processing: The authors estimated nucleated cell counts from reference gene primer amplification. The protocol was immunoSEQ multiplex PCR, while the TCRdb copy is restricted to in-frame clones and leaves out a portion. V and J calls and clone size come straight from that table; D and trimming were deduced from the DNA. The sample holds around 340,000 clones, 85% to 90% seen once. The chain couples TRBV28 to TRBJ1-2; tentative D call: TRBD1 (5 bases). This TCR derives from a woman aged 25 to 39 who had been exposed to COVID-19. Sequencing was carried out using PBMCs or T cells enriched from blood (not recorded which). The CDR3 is CASSLDNNYGYTF. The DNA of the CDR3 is TGTGCCAGCAGTTTGGACAATAACTATGGCTACACCTTC.